A selection of T cell receptor beta chains follows, all from one sample in a study of CD8+ T cells in alopecia areata. TCRdb's copy holds only in-frame clones and misses some; the assay was immunoSEQ multiplex PCR. Of roughly 250,000 clones listed, 60% are singletons. The sample here was CD4+ T cells sorted from blood, taken at week 52, from a patient treated with tofacitinib. All receptors derive from a human donor with alopecia areata. Both conserved end residues are part of each CDR3. The D gene is left open where the match is weak. Clone size is stated in some rows and not others, as once, few, many or a class when expanded.

d_gene: NA
v_gene: TRBV10-3
abundance: NA
len: 13
j_gene: TRBJ1-2
CDR3nt: TGTGCCATCAGCTTAGGACAGCCTTATGGCTACACCTTC
CDR3aa: CAISLGQPYGYTF

d_gene: NA
v_gene: TRBV5-6
abundance: NA
len: 15
j_gene: TRBJ1-5
CDR3nt: TGTGCCAGCAGCTCGCAACCGGGCCCTTCCCAGCCCCAGCATTTT
CDR3aa: CASSSQPGPSQPQHF

d_gene: NA
v_gene: TRBV11-3
abundance: NA
len: 16
j_gene: TRBJ2-2
CDR3nt: TGTGCCAGCAGCTCCGCAGGGCCCTCGAACACCGGGGAGCTGTTTTTT
CDR3aa: CASSSAGPSNTGELFF

d_gene: NA
v_gene: TRBV29-1
abundance: few
len: 12
j_gene: TRBJ1-2
CDR3nt: TGCAGCGTCACTTCAGGGGACTATGGCTACACCTTC
CDR3aa: CSVTSGDYGYTF

d_gene: NA
v_gene: TRBV5-1
abundance: NA
len: 13
j_gene: TRBJ1-5
CDR3nt: TGCGCCAGCAGCTTCAGTAGCAATCAGCCCCAGCATTTT
CDR3aa: CASSFSSNQPQHF

d_gene: TRBD2
v_gene: TRBV30
abundance: NA
len: 14
j_gene: TRBJ2-3
CDR3nt: TGTGCCTGGAGTGTAGCGGGGAAACTGGATACGCAGTATTTT
CDR3aa: CAWSVAGKLDTQYF

d_gene: TRBD1
v_gene: TRBV2
abundance: NA
len: 15
j_gene: TRBJ1-2
CDR3nt: TGTGCCAGCAGCGTACGGGACAGGGGGCGAGGAGGCTACACCTTC
CDR3aa: CASSVRDRGRGGYTF

d_gene: TRBD1
v_gene: TRBV4-2
abundance: NA
len: 14
j_gene: TRBJ2-7
CDR3nt: TGTGCCAGCAGCCAAGGGACAGGGGATCGCGAGCAGTACTTC
CDR3aa: CASSQGTGDREQYF

d_gene: NA
v_gene: TRBV29-1
abundance: few
len: 11
j_gene: TRBJ2-2
CDR3nt: TGCAGCGTAGGGAACCTCGGGGAGCTGTTTTTT
CDR3aa: CSVGNLGELFF

d_gene: NA
v_gene: TRBV30
abundance: NA
len: 13
j_gene: TRBJ1-1
CDR3nt: TGTGCCTGGAGTGTACTGTCGAACACTGAAGCTTTCTTT
CDR3aa: CAWSVLSNTEAFF

d_gene: NA
v_gene: TRBV9
abundance: NA
len: 13
j_gene: TRBJ1-4
CDR3nt: TGTGCCAGCAGCGTAGGACACGGTGAAAAACTGTTTTTT
CDR3aa: CASSVGHGEKLFF

d_gene: NA
v_gene: TRBV11-2
abundance: NA
len: 12
j_gene: TRBJ2-7
CDR3nt: TGTGCCAGCAGCTTAGGGGTCTACGAGCAGTACTTC
CDR3aa: CASSLGVYEQYF

d_gene: NA
v_gene: TRBV27
abundance: NA
len: 12
j_gene: TRBJ1-5
CDR3nt: TGTGCCAGCAGTCCTCAGGGACAGCCCCAGCATTTT
CDR3aa: CASSPQGQPQHF

d_gene: TRBD2
v_gene: TRBV29-1
abundance: NA
len: 12
j_gene: TRBJ2-1
CDR3nt: TGCAGCGTTGAAGTAGCGGGGAGAGGGCAGTTCTTC
CDR3aa: CSVEVAGRGQFF

d_gene: TRBD1
v_gene: TRBV2
abundance: NA
len: 12
j_gene: TRBJ1-2
CDR3nt: TGTGCCAGCAGCCCGGGACAGTATGGCTACACCTTC
CDR3aa: CASSPGQYGYTF

d_gene: NA
v_gene: TRBV29-1
abundance: NA
len: 11
j_gene: TRBJ2-1
CDR3nt: TGCAGCCCTGAAGGGTACAATGAGCAGTTCTTC
CDR3aa: CSPEGYNEQFF

d_gene: NA
v_gene: TRBV23-1
abundance: few
len: 17
j_gene: TRBJ2-1
CDR3nt: TGCGCCAGCAGTCAGTCACACAGGACCCCGGGGAACAATGAGCAGTTCTTC
CDR3aa: CASSQSHRTPGNNEQFF

d_gene: TRBD1
v_gene: TRBV5-1
abundance: NA
len: 13
j_gene: TRBJ2-4
CDR3nt: TGCGCCAGCAGCCGCGGACAGGGGTTCATTCAGTACTTC
CDR3aa: CASSRGQGFIQYF

d_gene: NA
v_gene: TRBV7-2
abundance: NA
len: 15
j_gene: TRBJ2-5
CDR3nt: TGTGCCAGCAGCTTAGGGGGCAGGGTTTCGGAGACCCAGTACTTC
CDR3aa: CASSLGGRVSETQYF

d_gene: NA
v_gene: TRBV30
abundance: NA
len: 12
j_gene: TRBJ1-2
CDR3nt: TGTGCCTGGAGTGTCGAGGCCTATGGCTACACCTTC
CDR3aa: CAWSVEAYGYTF

d_gene: NA
v_gene: TRBV7-2
abundance: few
len: 12
j_gene: TRBJ1-3
CDR3nt: TGTGCCAGCAGTCAGATTCACGACACCATATATTTT
CDR3aa: CASSQIHDTIYF

d_gene: NA
v_gene: TRBV27
abundance: NA
len: 14
j_gene: TRBJ2-3
CDR3nt: TGTGCCAGCAGTATCAGGCCCTCCGCAGATACGCAGTATTTT
CDR3aa: CASSIRPSADTQYF

d_gene: TRBD1
v_gene: TRBV14
abundance: NA
len: 16
j_gene: TRBJ2-7
CDR3nt: TGTGCCAGCAGGAGATCGGGGGACAGGGGCTCTTACGAGCAGTACTTC
CDR3aa: CASRRSGDRGSYEQYF

d_gene: NA
v_gene: TRBV15
abundance: few
len: 15
j_gene: TRBJ2-7
CDR3nt: TGTGCCACAAGCCCCCCTGGGAGCGGCTCCTACGAGCAGTACTTC
CDR3aa: CATSPPGSGSYEQYF

d_gene: TRBD1
v_gene: TRBV14
abundance: few
len: 15
j_gene: TRBJ2-7
CDR3nt: TGTGCCAGCAGCCAACTCTGGACAGGGTTTCACGAGCAGTACTTC
CDR3aa: CASSQLWTGFHEQYF

d_gene: NA
v_gene: TRBV7-2
abundance: few
len: 15
j_gene: TRBJ1-5
CDR3nt: TGTGCCAGCAGCTCTCCGGGTGAGGGCAATCAGCCCCAGCATTTT
CDR3aa: CASSSPGEGNQPQHF

d_gene: NA
v_gene: TRBV10-3
abundance: once
len: 15
j_gene: TRBJ2-5
CDR3nt: TGTGCCATCAGTGAGTCCCCGCAGATACAAGAGACCCAGTACTTC
CDR3aa: CAISESPQIQETQYF

d_gene: NA
v_gene: TRBV30
abundance: NA
len: 11
j_gene: TRBJ1-3
CDR3nt: TGTGCCTGGCGGAGCCGACACACCATATATTTT
CDR3aa: CAWRSRHTIYF

d_gene: TRBD1
v_gene: TRBV10-3
abundance: NA
len: 15
j_gene: TRBJ1-2
CDR3nt: TGTGCCATCAGTGATACTCCGGGACAGGGGCGAGGCTACACCTTC
CDR3aa: CAISDTPGQGRGYTF

d_gene: NA
v_gene: TRBV7-9
abundance: NA
len: 12
j_gene: TRBJ2-5
CDR3nt: TGTGCCAGCACCATTACCCAAGAGACCCAGTACTTC
CDR3aa: CASTITQETQYF

d_gene: NA
v_gene: TRBV4-1
abundance: NA
len: 11
j_gene: TRBJ2-7
CDR3nt: TGCGCCAGCAGCGAACGCTACGAGCAGTACTTC
CDR3aa: CASSERYEQYF

d_gene: NA
v_gene: TRBV6-6
abundance: NA
len: 16
j_gene: TRBJ2-1
CDR3nt: TGTGCCAGCAGCCCCTATATTGGGGGCTCCTACAATGAGCAGTTCTTC
CDR3aa: CASSPYIGGSYNEQFF

d_gene: NA
v_gene: TRBV23-1
abundance: NA
len: 16
j_gene: TRBJ2-5
CDR3nt: TGCGCCAGCAGTCAGCCCCCTCGGGGTTTGTGGGAGACCCAGTACTTC
CDR3aa: CASSQPPRGLWETQYF

d_gene: NA
v_gene: TRBV5-6
abundance: NA
len: 12
j_gene: TRBJ2-5
CDR3nt: TGTGCCAGCAGCTTGCCCTTGGAGACCCAGTACTTC
CDR3aa: CASSLPLETQYF

d_gene: NA
v_gene: TRBV5-6
abundance: NA
len: 14
j_gene: TRBJ1-5
CDR3nt: TGTGCCAGCAGCTTCGGACAGTCCAATCAGCCCCAGCATTTT
CDR3aa: CASSFGQSNQPQHF